These 3 T cell receptor beta chains were all obtained from the same sample, sequenced in a study of cytomegalovirus exposure and HLA in healthy donors. Generated by immunoSEQ multiplex PCR, the TCRdb table keeps only in-frame clones and is missing some. Here the sample spans about 130,000 clones, 88% being singletons. Material: PBMCs. The receptors were gathered from a man in his thirties or forties in good health and CMV-seronegative.

The CDR3 sequence: CASIGTVGGYTF. DNA for the CDR3: TGTGCCAGCATCGGGACAGTGGGCGGCTACACCTTC. J is TRBJ1-2 and V is TRBV6-1, with 7 nucleotides matching TRBD1. The junction had 7 bases not matched to a gene; V was cut back by 7 bases and J by 8 bases. Germline CDR1 is MNHNS and CDR2 is SASEGT. This CDR3 has 12 residues.

The V gene is TRBV25-1, the J gene TRBJ1-1; no firm D call. The CDR3 is 13 residues long. Germline V gene sequence: CDR1 MGHDK, CDR2 SYGVNS. Between the trimmed V and J ends, which lost 5 bases and 6 bases, there was a span of 13 bases. This CDR3 is CASSLGTSAEAFF. CDR3 sequence (DNA): TGTGCCAGCAGTTTAGGTACCAGCGCTGAAGCTTTCTTT.

To note about this clone: This same CDR3 is encoded by further DNA sequences in the sample. V gene TRBV4-3 combines with J gene TRBJ1-3; no clear D gene. Trimming cost V 0 bases and J 0 bases, with 6 bases left between them. Germline V gives CDR1 LGHNA, CDR2 YSLEER. The CDR3 length is 15 residues. The CDR3 reads CASSQEHSSGNTIYF. The DNA of the CDR3 is TGCGCCAGCAGCCAAGAGCACAGCTCTGGAAACACCATATATTTT.